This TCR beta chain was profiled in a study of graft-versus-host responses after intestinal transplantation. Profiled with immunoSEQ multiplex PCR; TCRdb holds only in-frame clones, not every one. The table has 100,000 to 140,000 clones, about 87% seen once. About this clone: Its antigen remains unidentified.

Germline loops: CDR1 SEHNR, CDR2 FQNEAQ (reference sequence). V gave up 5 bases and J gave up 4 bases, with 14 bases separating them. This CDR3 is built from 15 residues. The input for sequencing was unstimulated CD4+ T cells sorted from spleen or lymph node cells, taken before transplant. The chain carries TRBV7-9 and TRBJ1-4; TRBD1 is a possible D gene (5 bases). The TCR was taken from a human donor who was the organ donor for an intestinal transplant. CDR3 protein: CASSPWGDLNEKLFF. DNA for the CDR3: TGTGCCAGCAGCCCCTGGGGGGATCTTAATGAAAAACTGTTTTTT.